The rows below give T cell receptor beta chains drawn from one sample of a study of T cells in Graves' hyperthyroidism and ophthalmopathy. One entry per CDR3 protein results from TCRdb running MiXCR on the multiplex PCR reads. Among over 500,000 distinct CDR3 sequences listed, approximately 14% were seen once. Sequencing used blood. The receptors were sampled from a woman in her 40s with Graves' hyperthyroidism. Each CDR3 is given with its conserved first and last residue. A D gene is named only where the DNA matches it firmly. The size field is filled for only some rows; it gives once, few, many or a size class.

V gene: TRBV20-1; J gene: TRBJ2-5; clone size: .; D gene: .; CDR3 protein: CSVRPLAGQETQYF; CDR3 DNA: TGCAGTGTTAGACCTTTGGCCGGACAAGAGACCCAGTACTTC
V gene: TRBV4-1; J gene: TRBJ2-7; clone size: .; D gene: .; CDR3 protein: CASSQDGTLFDEQYF; CDR3 DNA: TGCGCCAGCAGCCAAGACGGGACACTATTTGACGAGCAGTACTTC
V gene: TRBV11-2; J gene: TRBJ2-3; clone size: many; D gene: TRBD2; CDR3 protein: CASSLDRLAGESSTDTQYF; CDR3 DNA: TGTGCCAGCAGCTTAGATAGACTAGCGGGAGAGTCTAGCACAGATACGCAGTATTTT
V gene: TRBV5-4; J gene: TRBJ2-6; clone size: .; D gene: .; CDR3 protein: CASSLGSGAGANVLTF; CDR3 DNA: TGTGCCAGCAGCTTGGGGTCTGGGGCTGGGGCCAACGTCCTGACTTTC
V gene: TRBV10-2; J gene: TRBJ2-3; clone size: once; D gene: .; CDR3 protein: CASSELARGTDTQYF; CDR3 DNA: TGCGCCAGCAGTGAGCTAGCAAGGGGCACAGATACGCAGTATTTT
V gene: TRBV5-1; J gene: TRBJ2-1; clone size: many; D gene: .; CDR3 protein: CASSLTSNEQFF; CDR3 DNA: TGCGCCAGCAGCCTTACTAGCAATGAGCAGTTCTTC
V gene: TRBV28; J gene: TRBJ2-7; clone size: many; D gene: TRBD2; CDR3 protein: CASTQYGGSHYEQYF; CDR3 DNA: TGTGCCAGCACCCAATATGGCGGGAGCCACTACGAGCAGTACTTC
V gene: TRBV20-1; J gene: TRBJ2-5; clone size: many; D gene: TRBD1; CDR3 protein: CSASGTGNWETQYF; CDR3 DNA: TGCAGTGCTTCCGGGACAGGGAATTGGGAGACCCAGTACTTC
V gene: TRBV7-2; J gene: TRBJ2-3; clone size: many; D gene: .; CDR3 protein: CASSLVGPHASTDTQYF; CDR3 DNA: TGTGCCAGCAGCTTAGTCGGTCCCCATGCTAGCACAGATACGCAGTATTTT
V gene: TRBV20-1; J gene: TRBJ2-5; clone size: few; D gene: .; CDR3 protein: CSATPGTTGETQYF; CDR3 DNA: TGCAGTGCTACGCCCGGGACCACTGGGGAGACCCAGTACTTC
V gene: TRBV18; J gene: TRBJ1-5; clone size: many; D gene: TRBD1; CDR3 protein: CASSPGTVSNQPQHF; CDR3 DNA: TGTGCCAGCTCACCCGGGACAGTTTCCAATCAGCCCCAGCATTTT
V gene: TRBV12-3/TRBV12-4; J gene: TRBJ1-5; clone size: few; D gene: .; CDR3 protein: CASRLMDRINQPQHF; CDR3 DNA: TGTGCCAGCAGGCTGATGGACAGAATAAATCAGCCCCAGCATTTT
V gene: TRBV5-1; J gene: TRBJ2-2; clone size: .; D gene: TRBD1; CDR3 protein: CASSLGDRGAGELFF; CDR3 DNA: TGCGCCAGCAGCTTGGGGGACAGGGGAGCCGGGGAGCTGTTTTTT
V gene: TRBV7-9; J gene: TRBJ2-7; clone size: many; D gene: .; CDR3 protein: CASSSDLRQNEQYF; CDR3 DNA: TGTGCCAGCAGCTCAGACTTGCGCCAGAATGAGCAGTACTTC
V gene: TRBV7-2; J gene: TRBJ2-1; clone size: many; D gene: TRBD2; CDR3 protein: CASSSIAGVGSEQFF; CDR3 DNA: TGTGCCAGCAGCTCCATAGCGGGAGTCGGTAGTGAGCAGTTCTTC
V gene: TRBV30; J gene: TRBJ1-3; clone size: few; D gene: .; CDR3 protein: CAWSLPFRAAASGNTIYF; CDR3 DNA: TGTGCCTGGAGTCTCCCTTTCAGAGCCGCAGCCTCTGGAAACACCATATATTTT
V gene: TRBV2; J gene: TRBJ1-2; clone size: few; D gene: .; CDR3 protein: CASQHSGGGGYTF; CDR3 DNA: TGTGCCAGCCAACATTCGGGCGGAGGTGGCTACACCTTC
V gene: TRBV11-3; J gene: TRBJ1-2; clone size: many; D gene: TRBD1; CDR3 protein: CASSLVGRGQEYYGYTF; CDR3 DNA: TGTGCCAGCAGCTTAGTCGGCAGGGGGCAAGAGTACTATGGCTACACCTTC
V gene: TRBV27; J gene: TRBJ2-2; clone size: many; D gene: TRBD1; CDR3 protein: CASSPGQGASFTGELFF; CDR3 DNA: TGTGCCAGCAGTCCGGGACAGGGGGCTTCATTCACCGGGGAGCTGTTTTTT
V gene: TRBV11-1; J gene: TRBJ1-2; clone size: many; D gene: .; CDR3 protein: CASSDGTVYGYTF; CDR3 DNA: TGTGCCAGCAGCGACGGGACGGTCTATGGCTACACCTTC
V gene: TRBV28; J gene: TRBJ2-1; clone size: many; D gene: .; CDR3 protein: CASSSDTNNEQFF; CDR3 DNA: TGTGCCAGCAGTTCGGACACTAACAATGAGCAGTTCTTC
V gene: TRBV18; J gene: TRBJ1-1; clone size: few; D gene: .; CDR3 protein: CASSPDFPNTEAFF; CDR3 DNA: TGTGCCAGCTCACCCGACTTCCCGAACACTGAAGCTTTCTTT
V gene: TRBV7-9; J gene: TRBJ1-1; clone size: many; D gene: TRBD1; CDR3 protein: CASSLSTGYTEAFF; CDR3 DNA: TGTGCCAGCAGCTTATCGACAGGGTACACTGAAGCTTTCTTT
V gene: TRBV7-9; J gene: TRBJ2-1; clone size: few; D gene: TRBD2; CDR3 protein: CASSFNLAGVGEQFF; CDR3 DNA: TGTGCCAGCAGCTTCAACCTAGCGGGAGTGGGTGAGCAGTTCTTC
V gene: TRBV15; J gene: TRBJ2-7; clone size: few; D gene: .; CDR3 protein: CAASRDVYYEQYF; CDR3 DNA: TGTGCCGCCAGCAGAGATGTCTACTACGAGCAGTACTTC
V gene: TRBV2; J gene: TRBJ2-7; clone size: many; D gene: TRBD2; CDR3 protein: CASSPPRNSGRSHEQYF; CDR3 DNA: TGTGCCAGCAGCCCACCCCGTAATAGCGGGAGGTCCCACGAGCAGTACTTC
V gene: TRBV28; J gene: TRBJ1-5; clone size: many; D gene: TRBD1; CDR3 protein: CASRGQGDSNQPQHF; CDR3 DNA: TGTGCCAGCAGAGGACAGGGGGACAGCAATCAGCCCCAGCATTTT
V gene: TRBV12-3/TRBV12-4; J gene: TRBJ1-3; clone size: few; D gene: TRBD1; CDR3 protein: CASRRGQGRNTIYF; CDR3 DNA: TGTGCCAGCAGACGAGGACAGGGAAGAAACACCATATATTTT
V gene: TRBV25-1; J gene: TRBJ2-1; clone size: .; D gene: TRBD2; CDR3 protein: CASSEHSGRARNEQFF; CDR3 DNA: TGTGCCAGCAGTGAACATAGCGGGAGGGCAAGAAATGAGCAGTTCTTC
V gene: TRBV5-1; J gene: TRBJ2-1; clone size: .; D gene: .; CDR3 protein: CASSGVWDEQFF; CDR3 DNA: TGCGCCAGCAGCGGCGTGTGGGATGAGCAGTTCTTC
V gene: TRBV11-2; J gene: TRBJ1-6; clone size: many; D gene: TRBD1; CDR3 protein: CASSYGTGVNSPLHF; CDR3 DNA: TGTGCCAGCAGCTACGGGACAGGGGTCAATTCACCCCTCCACTTT
V gene: TRBV27; J gene: TRBJ2-3; clone size: many; D gene: TRBD2; CDR3 protein: CASSYAGVRDTQYF; CDR3 DNA: TGTGCCAGCAGTTACGCGGGAGTTAGGGATACGCAGTATTTT
V gene: TRBV6-1; J gene: TRBJ2-7; clone size: .; D gene: TRBD2; CDR3 protein: CASRQRPIAGQAFSWRAYEQYF; CDR3 DNA: TGTGCCAGCAGACAACGGCCAATAGCGGGACAAGCCTTTTCCTGGAGGGCCTACGAGCAGTACTTC
V gene: TRBV5-1; J gene: TRBJ1-2; clone size: many; D gene: .; CDR3 protein: CASSWGRESDGYTF; CDR3 DNA: TGCGCCAGCAGCTGGGGGCGTGAGTCGGATGGCTACACCTTC